This section outlines one T cell receptor (beta chain) sequence together with its context. There are many counts of this clonotype. Its antigen specificity is not known. No much larger clone is present one base from it, and per-base qualities are unavailable. This entry comes from a study of CD8+CD57+ T cells in acquired aplastic anemia (dated by TCRdb to between 2018 and 2020). Regarding the research as a whole: DNA extracted from sorted CD4+ and CD8+ cells had a mean of approximately 3 ug, with a range of 0.2 to 27.4 ug. Healthy donor samples averaged approximately 10 million reads for CD4+ and under 12 million for CD8+ cells. The investigation overall reported the following: Roughly 30 CD8+ CDR3 sequences were shared between patients and controls but appeared highly expressed in patients and within their immunodominant clones. Between patients and healthy controls, no significant difference in CD8+ Simpson's diversity was found (P=0.060).

Genomic DNA served as template for TCR beta VDJ combination and CDR3 sequence profiling. An Illumina HiSeq 2000 was used for TCR repertoire sequencing. The authors' analysis ran thus. TRBV/TRBJ rearrangement plots, CDR3 size and DJ length profiles, and Simpson's diversity index were used to evaluate the repertoires. The most abundant DNA sequence in the deep sequencing data was defined as the immunodominant clone. CDR3 amino acid sequences were checked for sharing between subjects and were compared against published repertoires and the VDJdb database. Through fastp at Q25 and MiXCR, TCRdb rebuilt clones from the public reads, retaining in-frame beta chains. Records with the same CDR3 protein are collapsed into one entry carrying the most frequent genes and DNA. The authors' filters were not applied to this entry. Present in this sample are about 190,000 distinct CDR3 sequences, around half of which were seen just once. Jointly, the top ten make up approximately 15% of the sample.

TCR repertoires of sorted CD4+ and CD8+ blood T cells from severe aplastic anemia patients and healthy subjects were deep-sequenced in the study. Ficoll-Paque density gradient centrifugation was used to isolate peripheral blood mononuclear cells. Before DNA extraction, CD4+ and CD8+ T cells were sorted by FACS or by magnetic beads. This receptor was taken from a human donor in good health, serving as a control. Material for sequencing was sorted CD4+, CD8+, or CD8+CD57+ T cells (not recorded which) from PBMCs.

The sequenced DNA: TGTGCCAGCAGCTTAAACCCCCCCACAGTGACCGTTCATGAAGCTTTCTTT. Protein translation: CASSLNPPTVTVHEAFF. The chain is made from TRBV7-8 and TRBJ1-1, with no D gene named confidently. V is cut by 2 bases and J by 7 bases, and the space between the germline ends is 23 bases. The CDR3 holds 17 amino acids from the cysteine to the phenylalanine. Only the CDR3 DNA stays, 51 bases, in frame from base 1. CDR1 and CDR2 are read off the germline V gene as SGHVS and FQNEAQ.